The 18 T cell receptor beta chains presented below share a single source sample, sequenced in a study of T cells after yellow fever vaccination. TCRdb reanalysed the 5' RACE reads using MiXCR and keeps one entry per CDR3 protein. This table has 95,000 to 150,000 distinct CDR3 sequences, roughly 15% appearing once. The starting material was CD8+ T cells sorted from PBMCs, obtained 5 days after the yellow fever booster vaccination. All receptors derive from a man aged 18-30 years who received the YFV17D yellow fever vaccine.

A few counts support this clonotype. The gene calls are TRBV10-3 and TRBJ2-7; 7 nucleotides match TRBD1. This CDR3 has 13 amino acids. CDR1 and CDR2 (germline): ENHRY, SYGVKD. V trimming: 3 bases; J trimming: 6 bases; junction bases outside the gene matches: 5. DNA for the CDR3: TGTGCCATCAGTGATAGAGACAGGGCCGAGCAGTACGTC. Its translation is CAISDRDRAEQYV.

The sample holds many counts of this clonotype. The V call is TRBV5-1, the J call TRBJ2-3; 7 bases align to TRBD2. Germline trimming cut 1 base from V and 6 bases from J; bases unmatched to any gene: 8. The germline V gene has CDR1 SGHRS and CDR2 YFSETQ. The CDR3 consists of 15 residues. CDR3 nucleotide sequence: TGCGCCAGCAGCTTGTATTTCGGGGAGGGCGATACGCAGTATTTT. Amino acids: CASSLYFGEGDTQYF. Filled out from reference TRBV5-1 and TRBJ2-3, the complete variable domain reads KAGVTQTPRYLIKTRGQQVTLSCSPISGHRSVSWYQQTPGQGLQFLFEYFSETQRNKGNFPGRFSGRQFSNSRSEMNVSTLELGDSALYLCASSLYFGEGDTQYFGPGTRLTVL.

V usage is TRBV5-1 and J usage is TRBJ2-1; D perhaps matches TRBD2 (6 bases). Germline assignment: CDR1 SGHRS and CDR2 YFSETQ. Trimming removed 6 bases from V and 1 base from J, with 14 bases in between. This CDR3 is built from 15 residues. The CDR3 DNA follows: TGCGCCAGCACCCTTGCGGGGTTATCCTACAATGAGCAGTTCTTC. Amino acids: CASTLAGLSYNEQFF.

The CDR3 spells CASSSRPADMNTEAFF. The CDR3 DNA reads TGTGCCAGCAGCTCCCGTCCGGCTGACATGAACACTGAAGCTTTCTTT. The genes are TRBV7-9 and TRBJ1-1, with D unresolved. Trimming shortened V by 4 bases and J by 0 bases, and 15 bases separated the two germline ends. Germline loops: CDR1 SEHNR, CDR2 FQNEAQ (reference sequence). This CDR3 has 16 amino acids.

The chain uses TRBV12-3 or TRBV12-4 and TRBJ2-5; 14 nucleotides align to TRBD2. Losses at the gene ends were 5 bases for V and 5 bases for J; bases not matched to a gene: 4. The CDR3 is made up of 15 amino acids. CDR3: CASSPTSGGAETQYF. CDR3 sequence (DNA): TGTGCCAGCAGTCCGACTAGCGGGGGGGCGGAGACCCAGTACTTC.

J is TRBJ2-5 and V is TRBV6-6; D may match TRBD1 or TRBD2 (5 bases each). This CDR3 spans 15 amino acids. Trimming cost V 1 base and J 5 bases, with 14 bases left between them. Germline CDR1 and CDR2: MNHNY and SVGAGI (reference sequence). The CDR3 loop reads CASSYLTDSGETQYF. The CDR3 nucleotides read TGTGCCAGCAGTTACTTGACAGACTCGGGGGAGACCCAGTACTTC.

The V call is TRBV7-3, the J call TRBJ2-7; D possibly matches TRBD1 or TRBD2 (5 bases each). The V gene lost 2 bases and the J gene lost 6 bases, with 20 bases spanning the gap. This CDR3 comprises 16 residues. Germline-derived CDR1 and CDR2 are SGHTA and FQGTGA. As DNA, the CDR3 is TGTGCCAGCAGCTTATACCCCGGGGCTACGCAGACCGAGCAGTACTTC. Translated, it gives CASSLYPGATQTEQYF.

This clonotype was counted once. J is TRBJ2-1 and V is TRBV7-9; TRBD1 matches at 10 bases. The germline gives CDR1 SEHNR, CDR2 FQNEAQ (reference sequence). The CDR3 contains 15 residues. V shed 5 bases and J 4 bases; nucleotides not matched to a gene: 5. The CDR3 here is CASSHGQGVYNEQFF. CDR3 DNA sequence: TGTGCCAGCAGCCACGGACAGGGGGTATACAATGAGCAGTTCTTC.

This chain links TRBV7-3 with TRBJ2-3; 8 bases align to TRBD2. V gave up 5 bases and J gave up 5 bases; unmatched junction bases: 9. Germline-derived CDR1 and CDR2 are SGHTA and FQGTGA. This CDR3 contains 15 residues. The CDR3 spells CASSPAGAAGDTQYF. The DNA for the CDR3 is TGTGCCAGCAGCCCAGCGGGGGCTGCGGGAGATACGCAGTATTTT.

The V gene is TRBV6-5, the J gene TRBJ2-6; D remains unclear. The CDR3 runs 15 residues. The V and J ends lost 0 bases and 0 bases respectively, with 3 bases between them. Germline V gives CDR1 MNHEY, CDR2 SVGAGI. The CDR3: CASSYSNSGANVLTF. The CDR3 DNA sequence: TGTGCCAGCAGTTACTCCAACTCTGGGGCCAACGTCCTGACTTTC.

This clonotype was detected only a few times. The rearrangement links TRBV6-2 or TRBV6-3 to TRBJ2-3; 11 nucleotides line up with TRBD1. The J segment lost 3 bases and the V segment lost 8 bases, leaving 7 bases of the junction unmatched. The CDR3 runs to 15 residues. Germline lookup yields CDR1 MNHEY and CDR2 SVGEGT. The CDR3 spells CASAWTGGWTDTQYF. The CDR3 coding sequence is TGTGCCAGCGCGTGGACAGGGGGCTGGACAGATACGCAGTATTTT.

This clonotype came up a few times. This rearrangement joins TRBV7-6 to TRBJ2-7, with a tentative D call TRBD1 (5 bases). Per the germline V gene, CDR1 is SGHVS and CDR2 is FNYEAQ. With 5 bases removed from V and 0 bases from J, the gap between germline ends came to 17 bases. This CDR3 has 16 amino acids. CDR3 residues: CASSDSLRQLSYEQYF. CDR3 DNA: TGTGCCAGCAGCGATTCGCTTCGACAGCTCTCCTACGAGCAGTACTTC.

The chain joins TRBV4-2 to TRBJ2-1; the D is unclear. With 0 bases removed from V and 5 bases from J, the gap between germline ends came to 17 bases. The V gene's germline CDR1 is LGHNA and CDR2 YNFKEQ. The CDR3 is made up of 17 amino acids. Here the CDR3 reads CASSQDSGEGRDNEQFF. The DNA of the CDR3 is TGTGCCAGCAGCCAAGATTCGGGTGAAGGCCGCGACAATGAGCAGTTCTTC.

This clonotype was seen many times. The chain recombines TRBV10-3 with TRBJ1-2, with TRBD1 matching 8 bases. Germline lookup yields CDR1 ENHRY and CDR2 SYGVKD. Trimming took 9 bases from V and 4 from J; bases not matched to a gene: 4. The CDR3 has 12 amino acids. Here the CDR3 reads CAIGQGPYGYTF. CDR3 in DNA: TGTGCCATTGGACAGGGCCCCTATGGCTACACCTTC.

This clonotype has a handful of counts. The J gene is TRBJ1-1, the V gene TRBV15, with D uncertain. The germline V gene has CDR1 LNHNV and CDR2 YYDKDF (reference sequence). Between the trimmed V and J ends, which lost 0 bases and 8 bases, there was a span of 7 bases. This CDR3 is 12 amino acids long. The CDR3 loop is CATSRDHSEAFF. The CDR3 DNA sequence: TGTGCCACCAGCAGAGACCACAGCGAAGCTTTCTTT.

This clonotype showed up just a few times. The chain uses TRBV5-6 and TRBJ2-3; the D gene is possibly TRBD1 (6 bases). CDR3 length: 17 residues. Trimming left V 3 bases short and J 0 bases short, with 17 bases between. Germline assignment: CDR1 SGHDT and CDR2 YYEEEE. DNA of the CDR3: TGTGCCAGCAGCTCCGACCGGACAGCCATGAGCACAGATACGCAGTATTTT. Encoded protein: CASSSDRTAMSTDTQYF.

A note on this clonotype: The germline gene is not matched at one end of the junction; a read error may be the cause. The V gene is TRBV7-9, the J gene TRBJ2-6; maybe TRBD1 (5 bases). This CDR3 has 14 residues. CDR1 and CDR2 (germline): SEHNR, FQNEAQ (reference sequence). Written as DNA, the CDR3 is TGTGCCAGCAGCTTTAGATCTGGGGCCAACGTCCCGACTTTC. Translated: CASSFRSGANVPTF.

V and J are TRBV6-2 or TRBV6-3 and TRBJ1-2; the D gene is possibly TRBD1 (5 bases). Looked up from germline, CDR1 is MNHEY and CDR2 is SVGEGT. This CDR3 region has 14 residues. Trimming took 2 bases from V and 4 from J, leaving 11 bases between them. CDR3 DNA: TGTGCCAGCAGTTACGGAAGGGGTTCCTATGGCTACACCTTC. Amino acid sequence: CASSYGRGSYGYTF.